A single sample gave rise to the 7 T cell receptor beta chains below, sequenced in a study of CD8+CD57+ T cells in acquired aplastic anemia. CD8+CD57+ cell expansion had been shown by flow cytometry in patients chosen for sequencing. Genomic DNA acted as the template from which TCR beta VDJ combination and CDR3 sequence profiling were carried out. Each CDR3 protein gets one entry after TCRdb re-called the reads with MiXCR. Altogether roughly 250,000 distinct CDR3 sequences are present, 82% being singletons, with the ten largest covering about two fifths. What was sequenced was sorted CD4+, CD8+, or CD8+CD57+ T cells (not recorded which) from PBMCs. Every receptor here comes from a human donor with aplastic anemia.

About this clonotype itself: Lacking the conserved final phenylalanine or tryptophan, this CDR3 likely reflects a read error. No DNA is shown, since the ends of the CDR3 on it are uncertain; the CDR3 is the one TCRdb lists. The CDR3 sequence: CAGQGARVPQYFG. The genes are TRBV7-9 and TRBJ2-1; the listed D gene, TRBD1, was not tested against the DNA. The germline V gene encodes CDR1 SEHNR and CDR2 FQNEAQ (reference sequence). The CDR3 totals 13 residues, both ends included.

This clonotype was picked up one time. Compared with germline, one end of the junction differs, possibly owing to a read error. In DNA form, the CDR3 reads TGTGCCAGCAGCGTAGCGGCAGGGGCGGGAGCGACCCAGTACTTC. It codes for CASSVAAGAGATQYF. This chain joins TRBV7-8 and TRBJ2-5; D possibly corresponds to TRBD2 (7 bases). CDR3 length: 15 residues. Per the germline V gene, CDR1 is SGHVS and CDR2 is FQNEAQ.

This rearrangement joins TRBV9 to TRBJ2-1; D possibly corresponds to TRBD1 (6 bases). Germline lookup yields CDR1 SGDLS and CDR2 YYNGEE. The CDR3 is 15 residues long. Trimming shortened V by 0 bases and J by 13 bases, and 20 bases separated the two germline ends. The CDR3 nucleotides are TGTGCCAGCAGCGTAGGCACAGGGCCATATAGCAATCAGTTCTTC. Translating gives CASSVGTGPYSNQFF. The variable domain in full, completed from reference TRBV9 and TRBJ2-1, reads DSGVTQTPKHLITATGQRVTLRCSPRSGDLSVYWYQQSLDQGLQFLIQYYNGEERAKGNILERFSAQQFPDLHSELNLSSLELGDSALYFCASSVGTGPYSNQFFGPGTRLTVL.

Only a few counts were recorded for this clonotype. This chain links TRBV10-3 with TRBJ2-7; TRBD2 agrees at 11 bases. The germline gives CDR1 ENHRY, CDR2 SYGVKD. V shed 8 bases and J 0 bases; nucleotides not matched to a gene: 9. CDR3 length: 16 amino acids. The CDR3 DNA is TGTGCCATCGGGCCTAGCGGGGGGTTCAGCTCCTACGAGCAGTACTTC. It translates to CAIGPSGGFSSYEQYF.

V gene TRBV7-9 combines with J gene TRBJ1-1, with D maybe TRBD1 (6 bases). The germline V gene encodes CDR1 SEHNR and CDR2 FQNEAQ (reference sequence). V was shortened by 2 bases and J by 14 bases, with 24 bases between the two germline ends. There are 15 residues in the CDR3. The CDR3 region is CASSLHLTGNTEVFF. CDR3 DNA: TGTGCCAGCAGCTTACATCTGACAGGCAACACGGAAGTCTTCTTT.

The V gene is TRBV29-1, the J gene TRBJ1-1; 10 bases match TRBD1. The V gene end was trimmed by 4 bases and the J gene end by 3 bases; junction bases not matched to a gene: 2. Germline CDR1 reads SQVTM; CDR2 reads ANQGSEA. The CDR3 spans 13 residues. For the CDR3, the DNA is TGCAGCGTTGCGGGACAGGGGTACACTGAAGCTTTCTTT. Residues: CSVAGQGYTEAFF.

This clonotype was detected a few times. Given the absence of the conserved phenylalanine or tryptophan at the CDR3 end, a read error is likely. It is unclear where the CDR3 begins or ends on the DNA, so no DNA is shown, and the CDR3 is as TCRdb lists it. The chain joins TRBV13 to TRBJ2-5; TRBD1, the table's D call, lacks a check against the DNA. The CDR3 adds up to 18 amino acids, both ends counted. The germline V gene has CDR1 PRHDT and CDR2 FYEKMQ (reference sequence). The CDR3 reads CASSSRDRGLDYGYTFGS.